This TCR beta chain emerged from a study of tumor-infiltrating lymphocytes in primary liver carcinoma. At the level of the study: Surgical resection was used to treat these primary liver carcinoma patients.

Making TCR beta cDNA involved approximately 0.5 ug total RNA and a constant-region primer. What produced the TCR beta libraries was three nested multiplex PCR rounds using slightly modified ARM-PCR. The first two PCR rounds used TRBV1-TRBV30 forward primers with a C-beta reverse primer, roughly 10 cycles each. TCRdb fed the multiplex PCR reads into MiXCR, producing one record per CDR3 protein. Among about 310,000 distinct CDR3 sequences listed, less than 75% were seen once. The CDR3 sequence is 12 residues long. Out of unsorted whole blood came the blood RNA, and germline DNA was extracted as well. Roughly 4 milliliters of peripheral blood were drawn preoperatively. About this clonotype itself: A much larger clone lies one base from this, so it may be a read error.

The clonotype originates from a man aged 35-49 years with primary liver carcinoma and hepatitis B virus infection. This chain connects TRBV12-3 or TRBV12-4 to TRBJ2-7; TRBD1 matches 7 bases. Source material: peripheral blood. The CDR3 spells CASTGQAYEQHF. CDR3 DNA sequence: TGTGCCAGCACCGGACAGGCCTACGAGCAGCACTTC.